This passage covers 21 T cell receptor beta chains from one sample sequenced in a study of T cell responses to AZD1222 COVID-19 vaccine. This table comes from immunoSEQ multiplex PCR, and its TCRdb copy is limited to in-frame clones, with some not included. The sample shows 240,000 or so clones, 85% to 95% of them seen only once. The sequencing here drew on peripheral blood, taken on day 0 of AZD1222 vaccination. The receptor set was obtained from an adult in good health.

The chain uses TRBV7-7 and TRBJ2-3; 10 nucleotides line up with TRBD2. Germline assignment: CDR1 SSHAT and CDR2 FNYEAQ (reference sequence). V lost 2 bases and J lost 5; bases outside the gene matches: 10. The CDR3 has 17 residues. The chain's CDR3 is CASSLMSASGRQDTQYF. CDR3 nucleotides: TGTGCCAGCAGCTTAATGTCGGCTAGCGGGAGACAAGATACGCAGTATTTT.

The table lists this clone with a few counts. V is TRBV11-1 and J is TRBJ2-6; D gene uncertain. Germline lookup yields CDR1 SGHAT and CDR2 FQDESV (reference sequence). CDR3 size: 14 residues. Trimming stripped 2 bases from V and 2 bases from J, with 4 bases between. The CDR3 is CASSLFPGANVLTF. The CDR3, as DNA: TGTGCCAGCAGCTTATTCCCTGGGGCCAACGTCCTGACTTTC. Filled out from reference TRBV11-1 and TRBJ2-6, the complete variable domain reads EAEVAQSPRYKITEKSQAVAFWCDPISGHATLYWYRQILGQGPELLVQFQDESVVDDSQLPKDRFSAERLKGVDSTLKIQPAELGDSAMYLCASSLFPGANVLTFGAGSRLTVL.

The CDR3 sequence is CASSHEGRTEAFF. The CDR3 nucleotides are TGTGCCAGCAGCCACGAGGGGAGGACTGAAGCTTTCTTT. V and J are TRBV3-1 (or the pseudogene TRBV3-2) and TRBJ1-1; tentatively, D is TRBD1 (5 bases). Germline CDR1 and CDR2: LGHDT and YNNKEL (reference sequence). CDR3 length: 13 amino acids. Trimming removed 3 bases from V and 5 bases from J, with 10 bases in between.

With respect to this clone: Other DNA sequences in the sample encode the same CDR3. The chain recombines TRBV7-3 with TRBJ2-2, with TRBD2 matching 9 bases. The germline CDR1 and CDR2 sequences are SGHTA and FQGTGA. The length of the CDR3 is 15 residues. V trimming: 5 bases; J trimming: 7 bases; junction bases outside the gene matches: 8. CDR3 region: CASSPQTSGGGELFF. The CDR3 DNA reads TGTGCCAGCAGCCCTCAGACTAGCGGCGGCGGGGAGCTGTTTTTT.

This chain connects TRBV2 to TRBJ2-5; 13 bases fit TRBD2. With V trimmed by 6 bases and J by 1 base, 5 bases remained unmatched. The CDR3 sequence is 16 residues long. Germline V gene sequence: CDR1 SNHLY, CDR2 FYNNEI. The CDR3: CASSLGLAGAQETQYF. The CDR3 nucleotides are TGTGCCAGCAGCCTCGGACTAGCGGGGGCCCAAGAGACCCAGTACTTC.

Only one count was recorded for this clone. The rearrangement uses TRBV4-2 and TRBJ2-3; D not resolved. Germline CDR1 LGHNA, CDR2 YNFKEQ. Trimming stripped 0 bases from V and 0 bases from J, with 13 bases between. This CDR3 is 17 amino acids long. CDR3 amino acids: CASSQEGPSISTDTQYF. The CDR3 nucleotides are TGTGCCAGCAGCCAAGAAGGCCCTTCAATCAGCACAGATACGCAGTATTTT.

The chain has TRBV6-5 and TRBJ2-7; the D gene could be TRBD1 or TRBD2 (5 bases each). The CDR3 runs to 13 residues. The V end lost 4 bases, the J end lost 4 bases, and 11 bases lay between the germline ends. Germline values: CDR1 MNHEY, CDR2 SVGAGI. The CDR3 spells CASSLGRGYEQYF. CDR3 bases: TGTGCCAGCAGTTTGGGACGGGGATACGAGCAGTACTTC.

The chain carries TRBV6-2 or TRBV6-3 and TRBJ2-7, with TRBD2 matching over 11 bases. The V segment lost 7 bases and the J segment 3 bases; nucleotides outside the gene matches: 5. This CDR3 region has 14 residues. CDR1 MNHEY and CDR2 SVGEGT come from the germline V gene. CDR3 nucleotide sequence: TGTGCCAGCACCCCCGGGACTAGCGGCTACGAGCAGTACTTC. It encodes CASTPGTSGYEQYF.

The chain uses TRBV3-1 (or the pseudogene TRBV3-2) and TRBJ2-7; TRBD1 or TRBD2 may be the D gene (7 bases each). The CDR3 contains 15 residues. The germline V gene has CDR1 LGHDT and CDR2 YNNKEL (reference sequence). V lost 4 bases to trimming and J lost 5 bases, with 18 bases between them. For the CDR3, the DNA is TGTGCCAGCAGCCCCAGGGGGGGCCTCTTCCACGAGCAGTACTTC. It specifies CASSPRGGLFHEQYF.

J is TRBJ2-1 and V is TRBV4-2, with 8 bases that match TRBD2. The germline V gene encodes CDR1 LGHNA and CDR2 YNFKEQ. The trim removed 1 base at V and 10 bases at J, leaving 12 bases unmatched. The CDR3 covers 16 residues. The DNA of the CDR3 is TGTGCCAGCAGCCAAGGCGCCGGGGGGGAGGGCCGGGAGCAGTTCTTC. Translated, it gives CASSQGAGGEGREQFF.

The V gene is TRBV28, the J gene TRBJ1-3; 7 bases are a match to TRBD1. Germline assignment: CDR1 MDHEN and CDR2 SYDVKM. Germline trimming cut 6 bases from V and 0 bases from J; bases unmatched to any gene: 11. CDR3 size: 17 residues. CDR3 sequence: CASRTVDREISGNTIYF. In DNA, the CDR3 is TGTGCCAGCAGGACAGTAGACAGGGAAATCTCTGGAAACACCATATATTTT. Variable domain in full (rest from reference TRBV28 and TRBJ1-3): DVKVTQSSRYLVKRTGEKVFLECVQDMDHENMFWYRQDPGLGLRLIYFSYDVKMKEKGDIPEGYSVSREKKERFSLILESASTNQTSMYLCASRTVDREISGNTIYFGEGSWLTVV.

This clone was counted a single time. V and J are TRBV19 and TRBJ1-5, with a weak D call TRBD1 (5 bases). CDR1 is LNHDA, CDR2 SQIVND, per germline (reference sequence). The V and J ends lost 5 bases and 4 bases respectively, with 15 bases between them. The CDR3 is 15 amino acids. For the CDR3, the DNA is TGTGCCAGTAGTGCCCCTGGGGCAGGGAATCAGCCCCAGCATTTT. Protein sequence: CASSAPGAGNQPQHF.

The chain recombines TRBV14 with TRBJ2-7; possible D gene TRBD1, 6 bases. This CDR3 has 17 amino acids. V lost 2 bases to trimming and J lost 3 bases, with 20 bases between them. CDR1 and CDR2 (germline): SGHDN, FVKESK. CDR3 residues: CASSQNQGWARIYEQYF. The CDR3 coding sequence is TGTGCCAGCAGCCAAAACCAGGGGTGGGCCCGAATCTACGAGCAGTACTTC. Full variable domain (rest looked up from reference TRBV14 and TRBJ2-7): EAGVTQFPSHSVIEKGQTVTLRCDPISGHDNLYWYRRVMGKEIKFLLHFVKESKQDESGMPNNRFLAERTGGTYSTLKVQPAELEDSGVYFCASSQNQGWARIYEQYFGPGTRLTVT.

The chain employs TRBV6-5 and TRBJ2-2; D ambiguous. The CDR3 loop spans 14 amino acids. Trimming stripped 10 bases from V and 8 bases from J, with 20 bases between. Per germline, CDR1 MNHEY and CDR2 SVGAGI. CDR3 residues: CATRTLATVGELFF. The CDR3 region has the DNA TGTGCCACCAGAACCCTGGCCACCGTGGGGGAGCTGTTTTTT.

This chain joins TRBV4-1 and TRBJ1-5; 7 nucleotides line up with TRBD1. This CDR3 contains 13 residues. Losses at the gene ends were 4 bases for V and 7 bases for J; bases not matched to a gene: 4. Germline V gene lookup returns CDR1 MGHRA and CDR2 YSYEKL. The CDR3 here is CASSRDRGQPQHF. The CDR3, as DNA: TGCGCCAGCAGCCGGGACAGAGGACAGCCCCAGCATTTT.

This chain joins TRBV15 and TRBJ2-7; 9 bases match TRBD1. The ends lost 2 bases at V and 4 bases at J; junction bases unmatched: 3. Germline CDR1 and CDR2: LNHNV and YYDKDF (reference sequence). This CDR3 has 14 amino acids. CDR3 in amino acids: CATSRQQGAYEQYF. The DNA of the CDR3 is TGTGCCACCAGCAGACAACAGGGGGCTTACGAGCAGTACTTC. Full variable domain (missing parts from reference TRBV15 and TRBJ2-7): DAMVIQNPRYQVTQFGKPVTLSCSQTLNHNVMYWYQQKSSQAPKLLFHYYDKDFNNEADTPDNFQSRRPNTSFCFLDIRSPGLGDTAMYLCATSRQQGAYEQYFGPGTRLTVT.

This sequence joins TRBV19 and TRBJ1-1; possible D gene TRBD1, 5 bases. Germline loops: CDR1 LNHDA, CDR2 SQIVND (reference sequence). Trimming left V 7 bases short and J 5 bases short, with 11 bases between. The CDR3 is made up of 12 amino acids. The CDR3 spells CASIIWGTEAFF. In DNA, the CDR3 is TGTGCCAGTATCATCTGGGGGACTGAAGCTTTCTTT.

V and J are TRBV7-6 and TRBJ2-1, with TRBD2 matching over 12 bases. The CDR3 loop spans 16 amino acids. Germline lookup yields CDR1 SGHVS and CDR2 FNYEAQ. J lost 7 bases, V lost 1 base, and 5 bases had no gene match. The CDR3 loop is CASSLDRLAGGNEQFF. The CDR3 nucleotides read TGTGCCAGCAGCTTAGATCGGCTAGCGGGAGGGAATGAGCAGTTCTTC.

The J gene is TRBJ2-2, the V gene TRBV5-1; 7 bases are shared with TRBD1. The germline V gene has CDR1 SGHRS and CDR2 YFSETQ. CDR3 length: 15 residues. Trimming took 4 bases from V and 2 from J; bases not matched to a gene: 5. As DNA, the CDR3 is TGCGCCAGCAGCAATGACAGGGTAAACACCGGGGAGCTGTTTTTT. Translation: CASSNDRVNTGELFF.

The CDR3 DNA is TGTGCCAGCAGCTTAGCCAGTCTAGGGTATGGCTACACCTTC. Translation: CASSLASLGYGYTF. This chain connects TRBV7-9 to TRBJ1-2; no clear D. This CDR3 is 14 amino acids long. V dropped 0 bases and J dropped 5 bases, with 10 bases sitting between them. CDR1 and CDR2 (germline): SEHNR, FQNEAQ (reference sequence).

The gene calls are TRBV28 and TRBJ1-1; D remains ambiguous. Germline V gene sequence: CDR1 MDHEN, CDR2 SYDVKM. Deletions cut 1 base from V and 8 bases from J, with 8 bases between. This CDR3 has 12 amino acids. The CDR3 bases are TGTGCCAGCAGTTTATCGGGCAGAGAAGCTTTCTTT. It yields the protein CASSLSGREAFF.